This TCR beta chain originates from a study of PD-1 blockade in classical Hodgkin lymphoma. The study, taken as a whole, reports: Reported findings placed baseline TCR diversity lower in newly diagnosed patients (compared with healthy donors).

V was pared by 1 base and J by 3 bases, with 10 bases between. CDR1 and CDR2 from the germline V gene are LNHDA and SQIVND (reference sequence). The CDR3 runs 15 residues. Clones were sequenced by immunoSEQ multiplex PCR, and TCRdb holds only the in-frame ones, with some missing. This table has about 26,000 clones, approximately 64% appearing once. About this clone: The target antigen is unknown.

Every patient experienced relapse after autologous stem cell transplantation, and brentuximab vedotin exposure varied. The sample was peripheral blood mononuclear cells (PBMCs), taken before the second cycle of nivolumab. The chain uses TRBV19 and TRBJ2-1; D is ambiguous. This TCR was recovered from a human donor with classical Hodgkin lymphoma. This chain's CDR3 is CASSIGFASYNEQFF. CDR3 coding DNA: TGTGCCAGTAGTATAGGTTTTGCGAGCTACAATGAGCAGTTCTTC.